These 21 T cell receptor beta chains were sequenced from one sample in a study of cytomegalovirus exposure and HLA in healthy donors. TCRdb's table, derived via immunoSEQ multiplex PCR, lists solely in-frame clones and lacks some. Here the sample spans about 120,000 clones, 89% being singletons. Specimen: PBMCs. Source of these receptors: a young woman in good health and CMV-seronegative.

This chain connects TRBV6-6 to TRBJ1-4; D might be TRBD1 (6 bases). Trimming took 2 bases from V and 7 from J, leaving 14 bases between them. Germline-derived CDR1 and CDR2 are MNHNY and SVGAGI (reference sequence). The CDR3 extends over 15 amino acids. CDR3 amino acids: CASSYIRGAGEKLFF. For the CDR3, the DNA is TGTGCCAGCAGTTACATTCGGGGGGCGGGTGAAAAACTGTTTTTT.

The CDR3 coding sequence is TGTGCCAGCTCACCGTTAGCGGGGGTAAACGAGCAGTACTTC. This codes for CASSPLAGVNEQYF. The V call is TRBV18, the J call TRBJ2-7; 9 nucleotides match TRBD2. This CDR3 contains 14 residues. Germline loops: CDR1 KGHSH, CDR2 LQKENI. J was trimmed by 5 bases and V by 3 bases; bases with no gene match: 5.

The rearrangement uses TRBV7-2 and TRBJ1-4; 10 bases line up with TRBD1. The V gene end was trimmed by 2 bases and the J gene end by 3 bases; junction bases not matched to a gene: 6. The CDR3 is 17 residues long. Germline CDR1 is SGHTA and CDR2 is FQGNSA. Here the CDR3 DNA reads TGTGCCAGCAGCTTACCCGGGACAGGGGTTGCTAATGAAAAACTGTTTTTT. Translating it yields CASSLPGTGVANEKLFF.

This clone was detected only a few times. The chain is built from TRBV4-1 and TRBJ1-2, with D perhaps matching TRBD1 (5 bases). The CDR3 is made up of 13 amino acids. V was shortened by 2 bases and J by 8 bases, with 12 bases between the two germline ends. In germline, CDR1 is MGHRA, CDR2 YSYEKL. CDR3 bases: TGCGCCAGCAGCCAACAGGGCCTGGGAGGCTACACCTTC. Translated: CASSQQGLGGYTF.

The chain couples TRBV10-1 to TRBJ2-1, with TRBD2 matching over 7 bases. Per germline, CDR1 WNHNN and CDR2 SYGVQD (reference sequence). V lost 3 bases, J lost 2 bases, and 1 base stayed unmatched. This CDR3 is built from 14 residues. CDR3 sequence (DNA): TGCGCCAGCAGTGACGGGACTACCTACAATGAGCAGTTCTTC. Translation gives CASSDGTTYNEQFF.

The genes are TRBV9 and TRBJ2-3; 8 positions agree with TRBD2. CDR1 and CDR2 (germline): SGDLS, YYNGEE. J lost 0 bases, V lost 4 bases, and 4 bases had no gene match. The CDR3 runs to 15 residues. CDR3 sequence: CASSSRGDSTDTQYF. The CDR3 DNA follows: TGTGCCAGCAGCTCGCGGGGGGATAGCACAGATACGCAGTATTTT.

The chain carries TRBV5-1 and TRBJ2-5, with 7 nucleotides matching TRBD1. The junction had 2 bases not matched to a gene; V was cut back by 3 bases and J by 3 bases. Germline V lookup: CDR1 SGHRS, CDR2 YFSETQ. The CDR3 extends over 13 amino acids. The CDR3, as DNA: TGCGCCAGCAGCTGGGACAGTGAAGAGACCCAGTACTTC. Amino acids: CASSWDSEETQYF.

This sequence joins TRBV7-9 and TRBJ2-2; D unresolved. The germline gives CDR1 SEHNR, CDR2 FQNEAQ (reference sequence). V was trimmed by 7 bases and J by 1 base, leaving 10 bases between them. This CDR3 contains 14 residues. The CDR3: CASTRFENTGELFF. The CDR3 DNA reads TGTGCCAGCACCAGATTTGAGAACACCGGGGAGCTGTTTTTT. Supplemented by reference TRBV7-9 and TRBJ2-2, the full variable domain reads DTGVSQNPRHKITKRGQNVTFRCDPISEHNRLYWYRQTLGQGPEFLTYFQNEAQLEKSRLLSDRFSAERPKGSFSTLEIQRTEQGDSAMYLCASTRFENTGELFFGEGSRLTVL.

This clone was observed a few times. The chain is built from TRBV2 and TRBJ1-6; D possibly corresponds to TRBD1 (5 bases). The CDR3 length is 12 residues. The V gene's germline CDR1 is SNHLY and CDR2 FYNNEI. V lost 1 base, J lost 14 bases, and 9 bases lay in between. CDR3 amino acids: CASSEEDTALHF. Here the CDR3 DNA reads TGTGCCAGCAGTGAAGAGGACACGGCCCTCCACTTT.

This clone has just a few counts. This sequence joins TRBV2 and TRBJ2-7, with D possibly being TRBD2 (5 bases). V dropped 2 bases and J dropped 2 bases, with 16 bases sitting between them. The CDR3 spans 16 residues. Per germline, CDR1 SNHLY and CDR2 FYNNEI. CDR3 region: CASSESLAGPTYEQYF. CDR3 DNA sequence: TGTGCCAGCAGTGAATCTTTGGCGGGCCCTACCTACGAGCAGTACTTC. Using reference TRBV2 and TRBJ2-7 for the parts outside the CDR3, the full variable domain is EPEVTQTPSHQVTQMGQEVILRCVPISNHLYFYWYRQILGQKVEFLVSFYNNEISEKSEIFDDQFSVERPDGSNFTLKIRSTKLEDSAMYFCASSESLAGPTYEQYFGPGTRLTVT.

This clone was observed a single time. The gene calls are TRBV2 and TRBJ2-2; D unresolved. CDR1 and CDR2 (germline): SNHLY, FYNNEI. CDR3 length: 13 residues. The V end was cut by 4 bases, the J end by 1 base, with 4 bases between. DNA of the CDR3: TGTGCCAGCAGTGCGGGGAACACCGGGGAGCTGTTTTTT. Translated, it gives CASSAGNTGELFF.

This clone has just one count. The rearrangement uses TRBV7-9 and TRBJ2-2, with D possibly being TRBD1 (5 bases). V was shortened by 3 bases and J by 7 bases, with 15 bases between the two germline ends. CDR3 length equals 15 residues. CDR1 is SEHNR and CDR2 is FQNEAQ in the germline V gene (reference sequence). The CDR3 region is CASSFSGARRGELFF. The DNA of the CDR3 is TGTGCCAGCAGCTTCTCTGGGGCGAGACGCGGGGAGCTGTTTTTT. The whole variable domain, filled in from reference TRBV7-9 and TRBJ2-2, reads DTGVSQNPRHKITKRGQNVTFRCDPISEHNRLYWYRQTLGQGPEFLTYFQNEAQLEKSRLLSDRFSAERPKGSFSTLEIQRTEQGDSAMYLCASSFSGARRGELFFGEGSRLTVL.

The CDR3 nucleotides are TGCGCCAGCAGCTTGTTGCCGCGGGGGGGCTTGGAGACCCAGTACTTC. Protein sequence: CASSLLPRGGLETQYF. The chain recombines TRBV5-1 with TRBJ2-5, with 9 bases lining up with TRBD2. The CDR3 is 16 residues long. CDR1 SGHRS and CDR2 YFSETQ come from the germline V gene. V was clipped by 1 base and J by 5 bases; unmatched bases: 9. Full variable domain (missing parts from reference TRBV5-1 and TRBJ2-5): KAGVTQTPRYLIKTRGQQVTLSCSPISGHRSVSWYQQTPGQGLQFLFEYFSETQRNKGNFPGRFSGRQFSNSRSEMNVSTLELGDSALYLCASSLLPRGGLETQYFGPGTRLLVL.

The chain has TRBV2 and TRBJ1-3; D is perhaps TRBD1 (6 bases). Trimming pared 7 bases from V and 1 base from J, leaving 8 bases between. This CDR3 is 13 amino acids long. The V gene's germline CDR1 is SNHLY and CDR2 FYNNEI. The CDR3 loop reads CASMRGSGNTIYF. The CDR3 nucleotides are TGTGCCAGCATGAGGGGGTCTGGAAACACCATATATTTT.

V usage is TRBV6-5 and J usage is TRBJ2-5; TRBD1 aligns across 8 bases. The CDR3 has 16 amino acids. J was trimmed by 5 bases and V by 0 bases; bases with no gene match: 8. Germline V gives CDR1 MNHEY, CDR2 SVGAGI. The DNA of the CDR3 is TGTGCCAGCAGTTACTCGCGGCAGGGGGCCGGTGAGACCCAGTACTTC. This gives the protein CASSYSRQGAGETQYF.

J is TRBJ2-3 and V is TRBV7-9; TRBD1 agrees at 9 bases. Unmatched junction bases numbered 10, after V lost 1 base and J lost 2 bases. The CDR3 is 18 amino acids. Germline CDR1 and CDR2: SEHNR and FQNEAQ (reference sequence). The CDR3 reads CASSLVWRDRALTDTQYF. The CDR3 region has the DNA TGTGCCAGCAGCTTAGTATGGCGGGACAGGGCCCTCACAGATACGCAGTATTTT.

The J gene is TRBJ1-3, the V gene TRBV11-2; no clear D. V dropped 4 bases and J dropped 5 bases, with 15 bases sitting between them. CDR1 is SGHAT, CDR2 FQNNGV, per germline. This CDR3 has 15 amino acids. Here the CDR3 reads CASSSMPLARNTIYF. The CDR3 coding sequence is TGTGCCAGCAGCTCGATGCCCCTAGCGAGAAACACCATATATTTT.

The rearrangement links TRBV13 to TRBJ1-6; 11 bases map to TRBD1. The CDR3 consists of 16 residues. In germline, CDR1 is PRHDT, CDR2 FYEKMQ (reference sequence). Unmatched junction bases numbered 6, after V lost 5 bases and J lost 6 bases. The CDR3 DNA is TGTGCCAGCAGCCTCGGACAGGGGGCGGGTAATTCACCCCTCCACTTT. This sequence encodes CASSLGQGAGNSPLHF.

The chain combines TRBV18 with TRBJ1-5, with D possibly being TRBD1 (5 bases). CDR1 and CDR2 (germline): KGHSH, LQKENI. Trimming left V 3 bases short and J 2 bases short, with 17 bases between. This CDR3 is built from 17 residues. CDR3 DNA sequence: TGTGCCAGCTCACCCCTGTCCGGGACTCTGGGCAATCAGCCCCAGCATTTT. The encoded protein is CASSPLSGTLGNQPQHF.

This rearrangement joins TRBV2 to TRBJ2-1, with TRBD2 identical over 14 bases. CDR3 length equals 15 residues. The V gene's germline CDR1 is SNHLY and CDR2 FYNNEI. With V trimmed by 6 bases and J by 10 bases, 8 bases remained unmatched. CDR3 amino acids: CASRIGGLAGEEQFF. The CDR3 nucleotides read TGTGCCAGCAGGATAGGGGGACTAGCGGGGGAGGAGCAGTTCTTC.

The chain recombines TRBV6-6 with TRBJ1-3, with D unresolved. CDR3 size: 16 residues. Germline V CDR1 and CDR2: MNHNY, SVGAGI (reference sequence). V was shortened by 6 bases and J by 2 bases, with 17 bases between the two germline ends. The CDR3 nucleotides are TGTGCCAGCAGCCCACCCGGTGGAGGGACTGGAAACACCATATATTTT. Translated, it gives CASSPPGGGTGNTIYF.